Listed below are T cell receptor beta chains from one sample, sequenced in a study of cytomegalovirus exposure and HLA in healthy donors. The protocol was immunoSEQ multiplex PCR, while the TCRdb copy is restricted to in-frame clones and leaves out a portion. The data contain approximately 92,000 clones, nearly 70% of them singletons. Sequenced sample: PBMCs. The receptors stem from a man aged 50 to 60 in good health and CMV-seronegative. CDR3s leave out the opening cysteine and the closing phenylalanine or tryptophan. Fields, in order: clone size, V gene, CDR3 protein. Not all rows give a size; the values are once, few, many and, for expanded clones, a class.

>NA|TRBV9
ASSVGLRYNEQF
>NA|TRBV15
ATSLRTSQDTQY
>few|TRBV11-2
ASSLIQVAYGYT
>NA|TRBV11-3
ASSAQVDTEAF
>once|TRBV5-1
ASSLDRGGATDTQY
>NA|TRBV7-8
ASSPYQFQTGKIAGNTIY
>NA|TRBV30
AWSVGRDYEQY
>NA|TRBV7-7
ASSPPGLQTLETQY
>NA|TRBV6-4
ASSDRGGSGELF
>NA|TRBV4-3
ASSPRGRVSEKLF
>NA|TRBV6-4
ASSPRAHPYTGELF
>few|TRBV19
ASSYGDSTNEKLF
>NA|TRBV28
ASSPWSWGYT
>NA|TRBV7-9
ASSSLGSEQETQY
>NA|TRBV5-4
ASRALGGYGYT
>NA|TRBV6-1
ASSALRYEQY
>NA|TRBV27
ASSPRQGAGAF
>NA|TRBV5-1
ASSLVDPREKLF
>NA|TRBV4-3
ASSQELWQGNLEQY
>NA|TRBV5-1
ASSLQGQVETQY
>NA|TRBV4-1
ASSQVGEGGYT
>few|TRBV29-1
SGRESTDTQY
>NA|TRBV10-1
ASSESGLARCTDTQY
>few|TRBV4-3
ASSQDKALRNNSPLH